This T cell receptor beta chain stems from a study of shared clonotypes between healthy human individuals. Study as a whole: Three plates were used per donor for CD4 naive, three for CD4 memory, two for CD8 naive and one for CD8 memory. Overall study results and limits: Among the subsets, naive ones generally showed larger estimated richness than memory ones. Only blood was sampled, and tissue TCR repertoires likely differ from blood ones. Non-shared clonotypes were found to have lower generation probabilities than the clonotypes that were shared by all four of the sorted-subset donors.

Naive CD8 isolation took CD45RO-negative cells positively selected for CCR7 and excluded terminally differentiated effector memory CD45RA+ cells. Assay: immunoSEQ multiplex PCR; the TCRdb copy retains only in-frame clones and omits some. The sample records roughly 2 million clones, over 85% being singletons. Germline V gene sequence: CDR1 ENHRY, CDR2 SYGVKD. The CDR3 sequence is 15 residues long. V shed 8 bases and J shed 1 base, with 14 bases lying between them. As concerns this clone: Its antigen is currently unknown.

Sample: naive CD8+ T cells sorted from blood. The origin of this receptor is a young man in good health. The chain links TRBV10-3 to TRBJ2-2; TRBD2 might be the D (5 bases). The CDR3 reads CAIYHGEGNTGELFF. For the CDR3, the DNA is TGTGCCATCTACCACGGAGAGGGGAACACCGGGGAGCTGTTTTTT.